Shown below are 10 T cell receptor beta chains from a single sample sequenced in a study of blood T cell repertoires in COVID-19. The repertoire was sequenced with immunoSEQ multiplex PCR; TCRdb's copy has only in-frame clones and lacks some. The table records some 78,000 clones, roughly 86% of them present only once. The sample taken for sequencing was peripheral blood. The receptors shown here come from a man aged 45-65 years with active or convalescent COVID-19.

The rearrangement joins TRBV28 to TRBJ2-3; 7 bases are shared with TRBD2. With V trimmed by 8 bases and J by 6 bases, 14 bases remained unmatched. Per germline, CDR1 MDHEN and CDR2 SYDVKM. This CDR3 is 15 amino acids long. CDR3 in amino acids: CASHTPGGSRDTQYF. CDR3 in DNA: TGTGCCAGCCACACCCCCGGGGGGTCGCGGGATACGCAGTATTTT.

The V gene is TRBV2, the J gene TRBJ1-5; D gene unclear. Trimming took 7 bases from V and 0 from J, leaving 10 bases between them. The CDR3 loop spans 14 amino acids. CDR1 SNHLY and CDR2 FYNNEI come from the germline V gene. CDR3 loop: CASTTVYSNQPQHF. The CDR3 nucleotides read TGTGCCAGCACAACGGTGTATAGCAATCAGCCCCAGCATTTT.

The V call is TRBV11-2, the J call TRBJ2-1; D possibly corresponds to TRBD1 (6 bases). The germline V gene encodes CDR1 SGHAT and CDR2 FQNNGV. The CDR3 loop spans 14 amino acids. V was shortened by 5 bases and J by 8 bases, with 16 bases between the two germline ends. The CDR3, as DNA: TGTGCCAGCAGCCTCCGGGACACAGTCGATGAGCAGTTCTTC. Its translation is CASSLRDTVDEQFF.

The rearrangement joins TRBV2 to TRBJ2-1; D is undetermined. The CDR3 runs 14 residues. The germline V gene has CDR1 SNHLY and CDR2 FYNNEI. The V end lost 8 bases, the J end lost 5 bases, and 16 bases lay between the germline ends. The CDR3 region is CASGFLGSDNEQFF. CDR3 coding DNA: TGTGCCAGCGGATTTCTCGGGTCCGACAATGAGCAGTTCTTC.

The chain is built from TRBV5-1 and TRBJ2-5; TRBD1 aligns across 7 bases. The CDR3 totals 16 residues. Looked up from germline, CDR1 is SGHRS and CDR2 is YFSETQ. The J segment lost 2 bases and the V segment lost 5 bases, leaving 12 bases of the junction unmatched. In DNA, the CDR3 is TGCGCCAGCAGAACGCGACAGGGAAGAGTGCAAGAGACCCAGTACTTC. Protein sequence: CASRTRQGRVQETQYF.

The chain is built from TRBV6-4 and TRBJ2-6; D possibly corresponds to TRBD1 (6 bases). V was trimmed by 2 bases and J by 0 bases, leaving 8 bases between them. The germline CDR1 and CDR2 sequences are MRHNA and SNTAGT. This CDR3 is 16 amino acids long. The CDR3 loop reads CASSDGGHSGANVLTF. The CDR3 DNA reads as TGTGCCAGCAGTGACGGGGGACACTCTGGGGCCAACGTCCTGACTTTC.

The chain combines TRBV28 with TRBJ1-3; weak D call: TRBD1 (5 bases). Trimming cost V 6 bases and J 4 bases, with 19 bases left between them. This CDR3 spans 16 amino acids. Germline V CDR1 and CDR2: MDHEN, SYDVKM. CDR3 protein: CASSPGTRRRGNTIYF. CDR3 DNA: TGTGCCAGCAGCCCAGGGACTCGACGGCGGGGAAACACCATATATTTT. Drawing the rest from reference TRBV28 and TRBJ1-3, the complete variable domain is DVKVTQSSRYLVKRTGEKVFLECVQDMDHENMFWYRQDPGLGLRLIYFSYDVKMKEKGDIPEGYSVSREKKERFSLILESASTNQTSMYLCASSPGTRRRGNTIYFGEGSWLTVV.

This clone has a single count. The chain joins TRBV7-9 to TRBJ1-4; TRBD1 agrees at 9 bases. Trimming at V came to 3 bases and at J to 7 bases, leaving 6 bases not matched to a gene. The V gene's germline CDR1 is SEHNR and CDR2 FQNEAQ (reference sequence). The CDR3 loop spans 15 amino acids. CDR3 sequence: CASSFGRQGGEKLFF. CDR3 coding DNA: TGTGCCAGCAGCTTTGGACGACAGGGGGGTGAAAAACTGTTTTTT.

This clone appeared a single time. This chain joins TRBV27 and TRBJ1-4, with 7 bases identical to TRBD1. CDR1 and CDR2 (germline): MNHEY, SMNVEV (reference sequence). The ends lost 6 bases at V and 12 bases at J; junction bases unmatched: 10. The CDR3 has 13 residues. The CDR3 sequence: CASRRQGVAELFF. DNA for the CDR3: TGTGCCAGCAGGAGACAGGGAGTGGCGGAACTGTTTTTT.

This clone was picked up one time. This chain connects TRBV19 to TRBJ2-6, with a weak D call TRBD1 (5 bases). The V gene lost 6 bases and the J gene lost 2 bases, with 11 bases spanning the gap. Germline assignment: CDR1 LNHDA and CDR2 SQIVND (reference sequence). The CDR3 sequence is 15 residues long. CDR3 sequence: CASSQGGAGANVLTF. The CDR3 bases are TGTGCCAGTAGCCAGGGTGGGGCTGGGGCCAACGTCCTGACTTTC.